These 21 T cell receptor beta chains originate from one sample sequenced in a study of blood T cell repertoires in COVID-19. TCRdb's table, derived via immunoSEQ multiplex PCR, lists solely in-frame clones and lacks some. Seen here are tens of thousands of clones, roughly 80% observed once, and the top ten hold over 25%. Sequenced input: peripheral blood. The source is a human donor in a cohort sampled during active COVID-19.

This chain uses TRBV18 with TRBJ1-5, with D perhaps matching TRBD1 (6 bases). Per the germline V gene, CDR1 is KGHSH and CDR2 is LQKENI. V gave up 4 bases and J gave up 5 bases, with 9 bases separating them. The CDR3 consists of 13 residues. The CDR3 here is CASSLQGYQPQHF. CDR3 DNA: TGTGCCAGCTCACTACAGGGTTATCAGCCCCAGCATTTT.

The genes are TRBV9 and TRBJ1-4; no clear D. This CDR3 is built from 15 residues. CDR1 is SGDLS, CDR2 YYNGEE, per germline. The V end lost 4 bases, the J end lost 0 bases, and 10 bases lay between the germline ends. The CDR3 nucleotides are TGTGCCAGCAGCCCTTACAGTGCAACTAATGAAAAACTGTTTTTT. Translating it yields CASSPYSATNEKLFF.

The chain recombines TRBV6-2 or TRBV6-3 with TRBJ2-3; 12 bases are shared with TRBD2. The CDR3 is 18 residues long. The germline V gene encodes CDR1 MNHEY and CDR2 SVGEGT. J was trimmed by 5 bases and V by 4 bases; bases with no gene match: 13. This chain's CDR3 is CASSSLTSGGTRVDTQYF. The CDR3 DNA is TGTGCCAGCAGTTCCCTAACTAGCGGGGGGACGCGCGTAGATACGCAGTATTTT.

The chain combines TRBV6-6 with TRBJ2-7; 9 bases fit TRBD2. From germline, CDR1 is MNHNY and CDR2 SVGAGI (reference sequence). The CDR3 extends over 15 amino acids. V trimming: 0 bases; J trimming: 5 bases; junction bases outside the gene matches: 5. CDR3 protein: CASSYSRGGNHEQYF. The CDR3 DNA reads TGTGCCAGCAGTTACTCGCGGGGGGGCAACCACGAGCAGTACTTC.

The chain carries TRBV5-1 and TRBJ1-3; perhaps TRBD1 as D (5 bases). CDR1 is SGHRS and CDR2 is YFSETQ in the germline V gene. This CDR3 is built from 15 residues. The V end was cut by 0 bases, the J end by 4 bases, with 11 bases between. CDR3 in amino acids: CASSLEPGDGNTIYF. DNA for the CDR3: TGCGCCAGCAGCTTGGAACCGGGGGACGGAAACACCATATATTTT.

CDR3 region: CAISDGTRPGTDTQYF. In DNA, the CDR3 is TGTGCCATCAGTGATGGGACTAGACCAGGCACAGATACGCAGTATTTT. The J gene is TRBJ2-3, the V gene TRBV10-3; 8 positions match TRBD2. Trimming at V came to 3 bases and at J to 1 base, leaving 6 bases not matched to a gene. CDR3 length equals 16 residues. In germline, CDR1 is ENHRY, CDR2 SYGVKD.

The chain joins TRBV11-3 to TRBJ2-3; D ambiguous. CDR1 is SGHNT, CDR2 YENEEA, per germline. CDR3 length equals 16 residues. Trimming shortened V by 3 bases and J by 6 bases, and 19 bases separated the two germline ends. The CDR3 is CASSLTGAGLRDTQYF. CDR3 in DNA: TGTGCCAGCAGCTTGACGGGTGCCGGTTTGCGGGATACGCAGTATTTT.

V usage is TRBV19 and J usage is TRBJ1-1; TRBD1 is a possible D gene (6 bases). The germline gives CDR1 LNHDA, CDR2 SQIVND (reference sequence). Trimming took off 5 bases at V and 14 bases at J, with 15 bases between the two ends. CDR3 length: 11 amino acids. The CDR3: CASSFGQQNFF. The CDR3 region has the DNA TGTGCCAGTAGTTTTGGACAGCAGAACTTCTTT. Supplemented by reference TRBV19 and TRBJ1-1, the full variable domain reads DGGITQSPKYLFRKEGQNVTLSCEQNLNHDAMYWYRQDPGQGLRLIYYSQIVNDFQKGDIAEGYSVSREKKESFPLTVTSAQKNPTAFYLCASSFGQQNFFGQGTRLTVV.

CDR3 sequence: CASSQDRRGDSYEQYF. CDR3 coding DNA: TGCGCCAGCAGCCAAGATCGAAGGGGTGACTCCTACGAGCAGTACTTC. The chain is built from TRBV4-3 and TRBJ2-7, with D possibly matching TRBD1 (5 bases). Trimming pared 0 bases from V and 0 bases from J, leaving 12 bases between. Germline assignment: CDR1 LGHNA and CDR2 YSLEER. This CDR3 spans 16 amino acids.

The chain carries TRBV29-1 and TRBJ2-2; D might be TRBD2 (5 bases). V was shortened by 4 bases and J by 9 bases, with 15 bases between the two germline ends. This CDR3 is built from 13 residues. The germline V gene has CDR1 SQVTM and CDR2 ANQGSEA. The CDR3 DNA reads TGCAGCGTTGGGGAGACCAGTGGACGGGAGCTGTTTTTT. Protein product: CSVGETSGRELFF.

The chain combines TRBV5-1 with TRBJ2-5; 9 bases agree with TRBD2. CDR3 size: 15 residues. CDR1 SGHRS and CDR2 YFSETQ come from the germline V gene. V lost 2 bases and J lost 4; bases outside the gene matches: 6. CDR3 DNA sequence: TGCGCCAGCAGCTTCGGGTTTAGCGGGGGAGAGACCCAGTACTTC. Translation gives CASSFGFSGGETQYF.

J is TRBJ1-5 and V is TRBV6-9; no definite D call. Germline assignment: CDR1 MNHGY and CDR2 SVAAGI. This CDR3 region has 13 residues. Trimming removed 0 bases at V and 6 bases at J, with 6 bases between. The CDR3 loop reads CASSYSEAQPQHF. The DNA of the CDR3 is TGTGCCAGCAGTTATTCGGAGGCTCAGCCCCAGCATTTT.

This chain connects TRBV7-2 to TRBJ1-2, with 7 positions matching TRBD1. Looked up from germline, CDR1 is SGHTA and CDR2 is FQGNSA. The V and J ends lost 5 bases and 4 bases, in that order; junction bases with no gene match: 7. The CDR3 has 14 residues. CDR3 loop: CASSPSTGTYGYTF. DNA of the CDR3: TGTGCCAGCAGCCCCTCGACAGGGACCTATGGCTACACCTTC.

The chain combines TRBV7-8 with TRBJ2-4; perhaps TRBD2 as D (7 bases). Per the germline V gene, CDR1 is SGHVS and CDR2 is FQNEAQ. Trimming removed 0 bases from V and 1 base from J, with 13 bases in between. The CDR3 loop spans 17 amino acids. This CDR3 reads CASSLAGGQLAKNIQYF. The CDR3 nucleotides are TGTGCCAGCAGCTTAGCGGGGGGGCAATTGGCCAAAAACATTCAGTACTTC.

The chain has TRBV15 and TRBJ1-1; D not resolved. With 4 bases removed from V and 2 bases from J, the gap between germline ends came to 8 bases. Germline-derived CDR1 and CDR2 are LNHNV and YYDKDF (reference sequence). The CDR3 covers 13 residues. The CDR3 region is CATSITRNTEAFF. The CDR3 coding sequence is TGTGCCACCAGCATTACACGAAACACTGAAGCTTTCTTT.

V and J are TRBV9 and TRBJ1-5; D perhaps matches TRBD1 (6 bases). This CDR3 contains 15 residues. Looked up from germline, CDR1 is SGDLS and CDR2 is YYNGEE. V lost 4 bases and J 1 base, leaving 12 bases between the germline ends. Written as DNA, the CDR3 is TGTGCCAGCAGCAAAACAGGGACGAGCAATCAGCCCCAGCATTTT. Amino acid sequence: CASSKTGTSNQPQHF.

V is TRBV4-1 and J is TRBJ2-7; D is possibly TRBD2 (6 bases). The germline gives CDR1 MGHRA, CDR2 YSYEKL. V was shortened by 1 base and J by 0 bases, with 10 bases between the two germline ends. The CDR3 totals 15 residues. The CDR3 protein is CASSQGQRASYEQYF. CDR3 nucleotide sequence: TGCGCCAGCAGCCAAGGACAGCGGGCCTCCTACGAGCAGTACTTC.

The V and J genes are TRBV4-1 and TRBJ1-5, with TRBD1 matching 7 bases. J was trimmed by 6 bases and V by 6 bases; bases with no gene match: 11. The CDR3 has 15 residues. From germline, CDR1 is MGHRA and CDR2 YSYEKL. In DNA form, the CDR3 reads TGCGCCAGCAGGCCAACTGGACAGGAGCGTCAGCCCCAGCATTTT. Its translation: CASRPTGQERQPQHF.

The chain combines TRBV6-2 or TRBV6-3 with TRBJ2-3, with TRBD2 matching 10 bases. The CDR3 loop spans 18 amino acids. The germline CDR1 and CDR2 sequences are MNHEY and SVGEGT. V gave up 0 bases and J gave up 2 bases; unmatched junction bases: 8. CDR3 DNA sequence: TGTGCCAGCAGTTACTCGAAGCTAGCGGGGGATCTCACAGATACGCAGTATTTT. It encodes CASSYSKLAGDLTDTQYF.

The chain has TRBV5-4 and TRBJ2-7, with 8 bases that match TRBD1. V lost 0 bases, J lost 0 bases, and 2 bases stayed unmatched. There are 15 residues in the CDR3. Germline CDR1 SGHNT, CDR2 YYREEE (reference sequence). CDR3 in amino acids: CASSLDRGFSYEQYF. The DNA of the CDR3 is TGTGCCAGCAGCTTGGACAGGGGGTTCTCCTACGAGCAGTACTTC.

The chain uses TRBV4-1 and TRBJ1-4; D uncertain. CDR1 MGHRA and CDR2 YSYEKL come from the germline V gene. V lost 6 bases and J 8 bases, leaving 22 bases between the germline ends. The CDR3 runs to 16 residues. The DNA of the CDR3 is TGCGCCAGCAGTCGGGGAGCCACTTTATCCGAGGAAAAACTGTTTTTT. It translates to CASSRGATLSEEKLFF.